The 11 T cell receptor beta chains below were found in one sample sequenced in a study of cytomegalovirus exposure and HLA in healthy donors. PCR primers comprised 60 Vbeta and 13 Jbeta primers. The assay was immunoSEQ multiplex PCR, and TCRdb's table has in-frame clones only and misses some. This table has about 98,000 clones, approximately 70% appearing once. The source material was PBMCs. Receptors originate from a man aged 45-65 years in good health and CMV-seronegative.

The V and J genes are TRBV4-1 and TRBJ2-2; D perhaps matches TRBD1 (6 bases). Trimming took off 4 bases at V and 7 bases at J, with 13 bases between the two ends. Germline loops: CDR1 MGHRA, CDR2 YSYEKL. The CDR3 has 14 amino acids. CDR3 sequence reads: CASSRVGRGGELFF. The CDR3 coding sequence is TGCGCCAGCAGCCGAGTCGGCAGGGGCGGGGAGCTGTTTTTT.

The gene calls are TRBV4-1 and TRBJ2-3; 12 bases line up with TRBD1. The trim removed 2 bases at V and 6 bases at J, leaving 9 bases unmatched. This CDR3 comprises 17 residues. The V gene's germline CDR1 is MGHRA and CDR2 YSYEKL. The CDR3 here is CASSQYGTGGLMDTQYF. CDR3 sequence (DNA): TGCGCCAGCAGCCAATATGGGACAGGGGGCCTCATGGATACGCAGTATTTT.

V usage is TRBV19 and J usage is TRBJ2-1; TRBD1 agrees at 12 bases. The CDR3 covers 14 residues. Trimming took 8 bases from V and 9 from J; bases not matched to a gene: 8. CDR1 and CDR2 (germline): LNHDA, SQIVND (reference sequence). The CDR3 DNA is TGTGCCAGTTCAAGTGGGACAGGGGGCTTTGAGCAGTTCTTC. This sequence encodes CASSSGTGGFEQFF.

This chain uses TRBV18 with TRBJ2-7; 14 bases match TRBD2. V was pared by 3 bases and J by 3 bases, with 13 bases of the junction left unmatched. This CDR3 is built from 19 residues. Germline V CDR1 and CDR2: KGHSH, LQKENI. The CDR3 loop reads CASSPGTSGSIPRGYEQYF. CDR3 DNA sequence: TGTGCCAGCTCACCTGGGACTAGCGGGAGCATCCCCCGGGGCTACGAGCAGTACTTC.

V is TRBV5-1 and J is TRBJ2-1; 11 bases are a match to TRBD2. V shed 4 bases and J 3 bases; nucleotides not matched to a gene: 6. Germline V CDR1 and CDR2: SGHRS, YFSETQ. The CDR3 sequence is 16 residues long. As DNA, the CDR3 is TGCGCCAGCAGCCCCCTAGCGGGGGGATACTACAATGAGCAGTTCTTC. This encodes CASSPLAGGYYNEQFF.

This clone was observed a few times. V gene TRBV19 combines with J gene TRBJ2-7; 9 bases map to TRBD1. V was pared by 5 bases and J by 2 bases, with 10 bases of the junction left unmatched. Looked up from germline, CDR1 is LNHDA and CDR2 is SQIVND (reference sequence). The CDR3 extends over 16 amino acids. Here the CDR3 DNA reads TGTGCCAGTAGTTCCCGCCGGGACAGGGATCCCTACGAGCAGTACTTC. This gives the protein CASSSRRDRDPYEQYF.

This sequence joins TRBV28 and TRBJ2-1; 9 bases agree with TRBD2. The ends lost 11 bases at V and 5 bases at J; junction bases unmatched: 10. Germline V gene lookup returns CDR1 MDHEN and CDR2 SYDVKM. This CDR3 region has 14 residues. CDR3 coding DNA: TGTGCCGGGGGGGGACTAGCCGGACACAATGAGCAGTTCTTC. This encodes CAGGGLAGHNEQFF.

The chain couples TRBV10-1 to TRBJ2-1; 7 bases line up with TRBD2. Germline V lookup: CDR1 WNHNN, CDR2 SYGVQD (reference sequence). The CDR3 has 12 amino acids. V trimming: 4 bases; J trimming: 10 bases; junction bases outside the gene matches: 4. CDR3 loop: CASSGTSEEQFF. The CDR3 DNA follows: TGCGCCAGCAGTGGGACTAGTGAAGAGCAGTTCTTC.

The V gene is TRBV4-2, the J gene TRBJ2-5, with D unclear. The assigned J gene may be wrong: the sequence end matches TRBJ2-7 better. The length of the CDR3 is 13 residues. Per the germline V gene, CDR1 is LGHNA and CDR2 is YNFKEQ. For the CDR3, the DNA is TGTGCCAGCAGCCAAGTGGTCGGGTACGAGCAGTACTTC. Encoded protein: CASSQVVGYEQYF.

This chain joins TRBV28 and TRBJ2-7, with D perhaps TRBD1 (6 bases). CDR3 length equals 15 residues. The germline CDR1 and CDR2 sequences are MDHEN and SYDVKM. Trimming took off 0 bases at V and 5 bases at J, with 14 bases between the two ends. The CDR3 DNA sequence: TGTGCCAGCAGTTTATGGGGGGCTAAGGGGAACGAGCAGTACTTC. It is translated as CASSLWGAKGNEQYF.

About this clone: The junction departs from germline at one end; a sequencing error may be responsible. This rearrangement joins TRBV7-9 to TRBJ2-7; 7 bases align to TRBD2. The CDR3 extends over 15 amino acids. CDR1 is SEHNR, CDR2 FQNEAQ, per germline (reference sequence). The CDR3 sequence: CSSSPSTGRAYEQYF. The CDR3 bases are TGTTCCAGCAGCCCATCCACGGGGAGGGCTTACGAGCAGTACTTC.